The 6 T cell receptor beta chains reported below all come from one sample, sequenced in a study of blood T cells in healthy people across ages. Next came a second PCR, run for roughly 7 to 12 cycles, which used a sample-barcoded 5' primer along with a J-beta primer mix. TCRdb re-analysed the 5' RACE reads in MiXCR, keeping a single row per CDR3 protein. Here the sample spans approximately 290,000 distinct CDR3 sequences, roughly 26% being singletons. The sequenced material came from blood. The receptors derive from a woman between 65 and 79 years old in good health.

This clonotype was seen a few times. The chain joins TRBV18 to TRBJ1-1; D uncertain. Deletions cut 3 bases from V and 1 base from J, with 12 bases between. The CDR3 sequence is 15 residues long. Germline lookup yields CDR1 KGHSH and CDR2 LQKENI. The CDR3 bases are TGTGCCAGCTCACCGTCCTCTGGATCGAACACTGAAGCTTTCTTT. Amino acid sequence: CASSPSSGSNTEAFF.

The CDR3: CSLRRAQHF. The DNA of the CDR3 is TGCAGCCTTCGCCGAGCCCAGCATTTT. The V and J genes are TRBV29-1 and TRBJ1-5; unclear D gene. V was trimmed by 8 bases and J by 11 bases, leaving 10 bases between them. This CDR3 region has 9 residues. CDR1 is SQVTM and CDR2 is ANQGSEA in the germline V gene.

This clonotype was counted many times. The J gene is TRBJ2-7, the V gene TRBV5-1; a weak D match, TRBD2 (5 bases). CDR3 length: 12 residues. V dropped 4 bases and J dropped 4 bases, with 9 bases sitting between them. The germline gives CDR1 SGHRS, CDR2 YFSETQ. The CDR3 nucleotides read TGCGCCAGCAGCGAGGCGGGTTACGAGCAGTACTTC. Amino acids: CASSEAGYEQYF. Looking up the rest from reference TRBV5-1 and TRBJ2-7 gives the full variable domain: KAGVTQTPRYLIKTRGQQVTLSCSPISGHRSVSWYQQTPGQGLQFLFEYFSETQRNKGNFPGRFSGRQFSNSRSEMNVSTLELGDSALYLCASSEAGYEQYFGPGTRLTVT.

The sample holds a few counts of this clonotype. This chain joins TRBV7-3 and TRBJ2-6; 10 bases are a match to TRBD2. The V gene end was trimmed by 2 bases and the J gene end by 4 bases; junction bases not matched to a gene: 11. CDR1 and CDR2 (germline): SGHTA, FQGTGA. CDR3 length: 19 amino acids. CDR3 protein: CASSLLSSGRATGANVLTF. CDR3 DNA: TGTGCCAGCAGCTTATTGTCAAGCGGGAGGGCAACCGGGGCCAACGTCCTGACTTTC.

This sequence joins TRBV7-8 and TRBJ1-4; 9 bases are shared with TRBD1. V gave up 2 bases and J gave up 4 bases; unmatched junction bases: 8. CDR1 and CDR2 (germline): SGHVS, FQNEAQ. CDR3 length: 17 amino acids. Written as DNA, the CDR3 is TGTGCCAGCAGCTTAACAAGACAGGGGGGGTTTAATGAAAAACTGTTTTTT. Its translation: CASSLTRQGGFNEKLFF.

The J gene is TRBJ1-2, the V gene TRBV7-2; D remains ambiguous. This CDR3 is 15 amino acids long. CDR1 SGHTA and CDR2 FQGNSA come from the germline V gene. Between the trimmed V and J ends, which lost 1 base and 0 bases, there was a span of 9 bases. The CDR3: CASSLGTVTNYGYTF. The DNA for the CDR3 is TGTGCCAGCAGCTTAGGGACGGTTACTAACTATGGCTACACCTTC. Full variable domain (rest looked up from reference TRBV7-2 and TRBJ1-2): GAGVSQSPSNKVTEKGKDVELRCDPISGHTALYWYRQSLGQGLEFLIYFQGNSAPDKSGLPSDRFSAERTGGSVSTLTIQRTQQEDSAVYLCASSLGTVTNYGYTFGSGTRLTVV.